This entry lists 32 T cell receptor beta chains sequenced from one sample in a study of early stage breast cancer tumors. Assay used: immunoSEQ multiplex PCR; TCRdb lists only in-frame clones, some missing. This table has tens of thousands of clones, roughly four fifths appearing once. Sequenced input: blood. The receptor set was obtained from a person aged 35 to 50 with breast cancer.

The chain links TRBV10-3 to TRBJ2-3; perhaps TRBD1 as D (6 bases). V lost 6 bases and J 0 bases, leaving 10 bases between the germline ends. The V gene's germline CDR1 is ENHRY and CDR2 SYGVKD. The CDR3 runs 14 residues. CDR3 region: CAIRGAISTDTQYF. CDR3 bases: TGTGCCATCAGGGGGGCTATAAGCACAGATACGCAGTATTTT.

The gene calls are TRBV7-2 and TRBJ1-1; weak D call: TRBD1 (5 bases). Germline CDR1 reads SGHTA; CDR2 reads FQGNSA. CDR3 size: 15 residues. The V end was cut by 5 bases, the J end by 0 bases, with 13 bases between. The chain's CDR3 is CASSLWGSLNTEAFF. CDR3 sequence (DNA): TGTGCCAGCAGCCTGTGGGGCAGCTTGAACACTGAAGCTTTCTTT. Looking up the rest from reference TRBV7-2 and TRBJ1-1 gives the full variable domain: GAGVSQSPSNKVTEKGKDVELRCDPISGHTALYWYRQSLGQGLEFLIYFQGNSAPDKSGLPSDRFSAERTGGSVSTLTIQRTQQEDSAVYLCASSLWGSLNTEAFFGQGTRLTVV.

The CDR3 reads CASSRTDGRETQYF. CDR3 DNA sequence: TGTGCCAGCAGTCGAACAGACGGGAGAGAGACCCAGTACTTC. The J gene is TRBJ2-5, the V gene TRBV7-2, with D tentatively TRBD2 (6 bases). The germline V gene has CDR1 SGHTA and CDR2 FQGNSA. V was cut by 6 bases and J by 4 bases, with 15 bases left in between. CDR3 length: 14 residues.

This chain joins TRBV6-1 and TRBJ2-7; D is possibly TRBD2 (6 bases). This CDR3 is built from 15 residues. Germline assignment: CDR1 MNHNS and CDR2 SASEGT. V was trimmed by 0 bases and J by 6 bases, leaving 15 bases between them. This chain's CDR3 is CASSEALGTGSEQYF. CDR3 sequence (DNA): TGTGCCAGCAGTGAAGCGCTGGGGACTGGCTCCGAGCAGTACTTC.

This clone was seen more than once but under ten times. The chain employs TRBV7-8 and TRBJ2-2; the D gene is possibly TRBD1 (6 bases). The CDR3 is made up of 15 amino acids. Looked up from germline, CDR1 is SGHVS and CDR2 is FQNEAQ. Trimming removed 3 bases at V and 7 bases at J, with 15 bases between. CDR3 amino acids: CASSFQTQGLGELFF. CDR3 DNA sequence: TGTGCCAGCAGCTTCCAGACCCAGGGGCTCGGGGAGCTGTTTTTT. The whole variable domain, filled in from reference TRBV7-8 and TRBJ2-2, reads GAGVSQSPRYKVAKRGQDVALRCDPISGHVSLFWYQQALGQGPEFLTYFQNEAQLDKSGLPSDRFFAERPEGSVSTLKIQRTQQEDSAVYLCASSFQTQGLGELFFGEGSRLTVL.

The chain couples TRBV6-1 to TRBJ2-4; D is perhaps TRBD1 (6 bases). The CDR3 is 11 amino acids. Germline CDR1 MNHNS, CDR2 SASEGT. V shed 0 bases and J shed 13 bases, with 7 bases lying between them. This CDR3 is CASSEAQGQYF. CDR3 DNA: TGTGCCAGCAGTGAAGCACAGGGACAGTACTTC.

In DNA, the CDR3 is TGTGCCAGCAGCTTAGCCCTTCACACTGAAGCTTTCTTT. Encoded protein: CASSLALHTEAFF. The chain recombines TRBV7-9 with TRBJ1-1; D is uncertain. Per germline, CDR1 SEHNR and CDR2 FQNEAQ (reference sequence). This CDR3 comprises 13 residues. Trimming cost V 0 bases and J 3 bases, with 5 bases left between them.

The chain uses TRBV4-1 and TRBJ2-7; 7 bases align to TRBD1. Germline V gene lookup returns CDR1 MGHRA and CDR2 YSYEKL. The CDR3 sequence is 17 residues long. V lost 0 bases, J lost 2 bases, and 10 bases stayed unmatched. CDR3 coding DNA: TGCGCCAGCAGCCAAGATTTCGCCGGGACAGCTACCTACGAGCAGTACTTC. Protein sequence: CASSQDFAGTATYEQYF.

DNA for the CDR3: TGTGCCAGCAGCTCAACTAGACTAGGCCTTGGGGAGCAGTACTTC. Its translation: CASSSTRLGLGEQYF. The chain couples TRBV7-6 to TRBJ2-7, with D tentatively TRBD2 (6 bases). Germline V gene lookup returns CDR1 SGHVS and CDR2 FNYEAQ. The CDR3 has 15 residues. Trimming cost V 4 bases and J 7 bases, with 20 bases left between them.

The gene calls are TRBV7-2 and TRBJ2-7; 8 bases are shared with TRBD1. The CDR3 is 11 amino acids. The germline CDR1 and CDR2 sequences are SGHTA and FQGNSA. J was trimmed by 3 bases and V by 8 bases; bases with no gene match: 0. The CDR3 sequence: CASGTGYEQYF. The CDR3 DNA sequence: TGTGCCAGCGGGACAGGCTACGAGCAGTACTTC.

A few counts support this clone. The chain joins TRBV6-6 to TRBJ1-5, with D possibly TRBD1 on 6 matching bases. Looked up from germline, CDR1 is MNHNY and CDR2 is SVGAGI (reference sequence). This CDR3 has 16 residues. The V gene lost 5 bases and the J gene lost 3 bases, with 17 bases spanning the gap. The CDR3 bases are TGTGCCAGCAGTCACAGGGCCCGCGATACCAATCAGCCCCAGCATTTT. It yields the protein CASSHRARDTNQPQHF.

The chain employs TRBV28 and TRBJ2-3; no definite D call. Trimming left V 2 bases short and J 2 bases short, with 5 bases between. Germline CDR1 MDHEN, CDR2 SYDVKM. The CDR3 totals 13 residues. CDR3 DNA sequence: TGTGCCAGCAGTTTACGGTCCACAGATACGCAGTATTTT. It encodes CASSLRSTDTQYF.

This clone has a single count. The J gene is TRBJ2-5, the V gene TRBV25-1; TRBD1 or TRBD2 may be the D gene (7 bases each). The CDR3 length is 15 residues. V gave up 6 bases and J gave up 4 bases, with 18 bases separating them. Germline CDR1 and CDR2: MGHDK and SYGVNS. The CDR3 spells CASSRGEGGRETQYF. The DNA for the CDR3 is TGTGCCAGCAGCCGGGGGGAAGGGGGCCGAGAGACCCAGTACTTC.

In this sample, this clone turned up a few times. V and J are TRBV10-3 and TRBJ1-2; D remains unclear. Germline loops: CDR1 ENHRY, CDR2 SYGVKD. V was clipped by 3 bases and J by 6 bases, with 11 bases between them. The CDR3 has 13 amino acids. DNA of the CDR3: TGTGCCATCAGTGATTCCCGTGGGGATGGCTACACCTTC. Protein product: CAISDSRGDGYTF.

This sequence joins TRBV28 and TRBJ1-1; D unclear. The V gene's germline CDR1 is MDHEN and CDR2 SYDVKM. V was cut by 2 bases and J by 0 bases, with 19 bases left in between. The CDR3 runs to 18 residues. This CDR3 is CASSLPLRADSMNTEAFF. The CDR3 coding sequence is TGTGCCAGCAGTTTACCTTTGCGGGCAGATAGCATGAACACTGAAGCTTTCTTT.

The V and J genes are TRBV19 and TRBJ1-2; 8 bases agree with TRBD1. The germline V gene encodes CDR1 LNHDA and CDR2 SQIVND (reference sequence). The CDR3 runs 17 residues. The V segment lost 4 bases and the J segment 7 bases; nucleotides outside the gene matches: 17. CDR3 coding DNA: TGTGCCAGTAGTAGGAACTCACCTCACGACAGGGGCTCTGGCTACACCTTC. It yields the protein CASSRNSPHDRGSGYTF.

J is TRBJ2-1 and V is TRBV5-4; TRBD2 agrees at 9 bases. CDR3 length equals 15 residues. After removal of 7 bases from V and 5 bases from J, the junction contained 10 bases not matched to a gene. Germline V gives CDR1 SGHNT, CDR2 YYREEE (reference sequence). In nucleotides, the CDR3 is TGTGCCAGCGCTCCCTTTCTAGCGGGGCACAATGAGCAGTTCTTC. Translation: CASAPFLAGHNEQFF.

The chain uses TRBV30 and TRBJ1-4; D unresolved. CDR3 length: 14 residues. V was shortened by 4 bases and J by 4 bases, with 13 bases between the two germline ends. Germline V gene lookup returns CDR1 GTSNPN and CDR2 SVGIG (reference sequence). The CDR3 bases are TGTGCCTGGACGCTGGGCGGGCGTAATGAAAAACTGTTTTTT. It specifies CAWTLGGRNEKLFF.

This clone was counted only a few times. The V and J genes are TRBV28 and TRBJ2-7, with D possibly being TRBD1 or TRBD2 (5 bases each). CDR1 MDHEN and CDR2 SYDVKM come from the germline V gene. With 6 bases removed from V and 5 bases from J, the gap between germline ends came to 17 bases. The length of the CDR3 is 14 residues. CDR3 bases: TGTGCCAGCAGCAAAGACAGTGCCGGGGACGAGCAGTACTTC. Its translation: CASSKDSAGDEQYF.

V gene TRBV11-3 combines with J gene TRBJ2-7; 16 positions match TRBD2. This CDR3 contains 15 residues. Germline CDR1 and CDR2: SGHNT and YENEEA. The V gene end was trimmed by 4 bases and the J gene end by 5 bases; junction bases not matched to a gene: 2. CDR3 loop: CASSYGTSGRDEQYF. The CDR3 region has the DNA TGTGCCAGCAGCTACGGGACTAGCGGGAGGGACGAGCAGTACTTC.

This clone has only one observation. This chain uses TRBV2 with TRBJ2-7, with TRBD2 identical over 7 bases. This CDR3 has 16 residues. V lost 3 bases to trimming and J lost 2 bases; unmatched junction nucleotides: 10. Germline CDR1 reads SNHLY; CDR2 reads FYNNEI. The DNA of the CDR3 is TGTGCCAGCAGTGAGTTAAAGTCGGGACTAACCTACGAGCAGTACTTC. Encoded protein: CASSELKSGLTYEQYF.

This sequence joins TRBV28 and TRBJ2-5, with D maybe TRBD1 (5 bases). V was cut by 9 bases and J by 5 bases, with 13 bases left in between. The germline gives CDR1 MDHEN, CDR2 SYDVKM. The length of the CDR3 is 12 residues. The CDR3 sequence: CASTAPGETQYF. CDR3 sequence (DNA): TGTGCCAGTACTGCCCCAGGGGAGACCCAGTACTTC.

The J gene is TRBJ2-5, the V gene TRBV27; D is unresolved. V lost 3 bases and J lost 5, with 4 bases in between. This CDR3 has 11 amino acids. The germline V gene has CDR1 MNHEY and CDR2 SMNVEV (reference sequence). This CDR3 is CASSFKETQYF. Here the CDR3 DNA reads TGTGCCAGCAGTTTTAAGGAGACCCAGTACTTC.

By sample fraction, this clone is medium-sized (0.01 to 0.1%). The chain is built from TRBV23-1 and TRBJ2-7, with TRBD1 as a possible D gene (5 bases). TRBV23-1 has ORF status, its function being uncertain. This CDR3 region has 12 residues. V was pared by 0 bases and J by 7 bases, with 7 bases between. The CDR3, as DNA: TGCGCCAGCAGTCAATCAAGGGGTGAGCAGTACTTC. Translated: CASSQSRGEQYF.

This clone turned up a few times. The rearrangement joins TRBV12-5 to TRBJ1-2; D is undetermined. This CDR3 is 12 amino acids long. Germline V gives CDR1 LGHNT, CDR2 FRNRAP. V shed 2 bases and J shed 8 bases, with 9 bases lying between them. The chain's CDR3 is CASGLTVRGYTF. DNA of the CDR3: TGTGCTAGTGGTTTGACGGTTCGCGGCTACACCTTC.

The chain has TRBV7-8 and TRBJ1-4; TRBD1 is a possible D gene (6 bases). Looked up from germline, CDR1 is SGHVS and CDR2 is FQNEAQ. Trimming pared 6 bases from V and 4 bases from J, leaving 15 bases between. This CDR3 has 15 amino acids. The CDR3 DNA reads as TGTGCCAGCAGTCCAAGGGGGGGATTTAATGAAAAACTGTTTTTT. This translates into CASSPRGGFNEKLFF.

The rearrangement links TRBV2 to TRBJ2-5, with D possibly called TRBD1 or TRBD2 (5 bases each). With 2 bases removed from V and 1 base from J, the gap between germline ends came to 11 bases. CDR3 length: 15 amino acids. Germline loops: CDR1 SNHLY, CDR2 FYNNEI. This CDR3 reads CASSELARGQETQYF. Written as DNA, the CDR3 is TGTGCCAGCAGTGAACTAGCTAGGGGCCAAGAGACCCAGTACTTC.

The chain employs TRBV14 and TRBJ2-1, with D possibly being TRBD1 (5 bases). The CDR3 has 15 amino acids. V was pared by 0 bases and J by 4 bases, with 10 bases between. From germline, CDR1 is SGHDN and CDR2 FVKESK. The DNA for the CDR3 is TGTGCCAGCAGCCAAGACCGACAGAAGTACAATGAGCAGTTCTTC. This gives the protein CASSQDRQKYNEQFF.

V and J are TRBV9 and TRBJ1-5, with a possible D match to TRBD1 (5 bases). V was clipped by 4 bases and J by 7 bases, with 18 bases between them. The CDR3 is 15 residues long. The germline CDR1 and CDR2 sequences are SGDLS and YYNGEE. CDR3: CASSPTGREDQPQHF. The CDR3, as DNA: TGTGCCAGCAGCCCGACGGGACGGGAGGACCAGCCCCAGCATTTT.

This chain links TRBV11-3 with TRBJ1-2; no definite D call. V dropped 5 bases and J dropped 0 bases, with 13 bases sitting between them. Germline-derived CDR1 and CDR2 are SGHNT and YENEEA. The CDR3 contains 15 residues. In DNA, the CDR3 is TGTGCCAGCAGCCGCGACGTCGGGGCTAACTATGGCTACACCTTC. Its translation: CASSRDVGANYGYTF.

The chain links TRBV7-3 to TRBJ2-2; TRBD1 aligns across 8 bases. V shed 6 bases and J 3 bases; nucleotides not matched to a gene: 3. The germline V gene has CDR1 SGHTA and CDR2 FQGTGA. The CDR3 extends over 14 amino acids. The CDR3, as DNA: TGTGCCAGCAGGGGACAGGCGGACACCGGGGAGCTGTTTTTT. Translated: CASRGQADTGELFF.

This clone turned up a few times. The rearrangement joins TRBV6-1 to TRBJ1-4; D remains ambiguous. The CDR3 contains 13 residues. CDR1 and CDR2 from the germline V gene are MNHNS and SASEGT. Trimming pared 2 bases from V and 5 bases from J, leaving 6 bases between. The CDR3 DNA reads TGTGCCAGCAGTGAAACCCCCAATGAAAAACTGTTTTTT. Amino acid sequence: CASSETPNEKLFF.